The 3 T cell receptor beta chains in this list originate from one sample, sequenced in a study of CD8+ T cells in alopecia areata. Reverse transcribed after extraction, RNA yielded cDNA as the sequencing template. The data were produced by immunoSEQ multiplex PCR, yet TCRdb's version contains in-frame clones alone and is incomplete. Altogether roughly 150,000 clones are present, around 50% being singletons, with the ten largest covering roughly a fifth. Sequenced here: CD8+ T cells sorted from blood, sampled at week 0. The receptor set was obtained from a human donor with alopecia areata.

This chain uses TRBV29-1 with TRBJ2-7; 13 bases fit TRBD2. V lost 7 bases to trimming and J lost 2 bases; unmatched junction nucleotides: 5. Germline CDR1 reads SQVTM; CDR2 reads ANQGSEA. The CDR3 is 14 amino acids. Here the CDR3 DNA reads TGCAGCGCAAAGACTAGCGGGGGGACCTACGAGCAGTACTTC. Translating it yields CSAKTSGGTYEQYF.

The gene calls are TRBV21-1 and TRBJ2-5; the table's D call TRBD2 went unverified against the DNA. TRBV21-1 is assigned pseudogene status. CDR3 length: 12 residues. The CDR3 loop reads CASRVRGTTQYF. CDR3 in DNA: TGTGCCAGCCGAGTCCGGGGAACGACCCAGTACTTC.

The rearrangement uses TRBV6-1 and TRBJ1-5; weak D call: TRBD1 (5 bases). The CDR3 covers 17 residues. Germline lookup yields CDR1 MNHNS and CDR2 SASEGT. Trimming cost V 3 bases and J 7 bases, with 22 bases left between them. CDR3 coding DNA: TGTGCCAGCAGTGAGCCTCCCTTTGGGGGTCCGGACCAGCCCCAGCATTTT. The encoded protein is CASSEPPFGGPDQPQHF.